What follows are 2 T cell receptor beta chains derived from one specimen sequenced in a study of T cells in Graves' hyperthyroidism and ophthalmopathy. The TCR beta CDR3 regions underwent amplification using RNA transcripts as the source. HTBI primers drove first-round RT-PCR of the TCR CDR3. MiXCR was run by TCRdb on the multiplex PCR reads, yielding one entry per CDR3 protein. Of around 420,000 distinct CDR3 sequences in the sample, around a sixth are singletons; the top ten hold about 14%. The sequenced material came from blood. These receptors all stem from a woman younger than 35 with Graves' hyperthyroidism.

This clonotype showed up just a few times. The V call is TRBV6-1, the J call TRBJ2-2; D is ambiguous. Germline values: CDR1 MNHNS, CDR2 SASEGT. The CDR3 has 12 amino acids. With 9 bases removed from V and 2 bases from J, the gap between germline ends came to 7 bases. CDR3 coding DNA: TGTGCCAGTTACCGAAACACCGGGGAGCTGTTTTTT. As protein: CASYRNTGELFF.

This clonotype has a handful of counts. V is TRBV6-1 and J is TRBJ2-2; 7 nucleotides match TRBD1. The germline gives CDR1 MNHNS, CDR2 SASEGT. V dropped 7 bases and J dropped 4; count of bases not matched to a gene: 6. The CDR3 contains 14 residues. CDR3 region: CASTTGASTGELFF. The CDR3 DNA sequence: TGTGCCAGCACCACAGGGGCCTCCACCGGGGAGCTGTTTTTT.